This T cell receptor beta chain originates from a study of CD8 T cells in Susac syndrome. To note about this clonotype: What it recognizes is unknown.

Study-wide results and caveats: Regarding the TCR sequencing and HLA analysis, the study admitted that a relatively small number of individuals were involved.

The RNA input was roughly 0.45 to 1 ug, and it was reverse transcribed with random hexamers. Multiplex immunoSEQ PCR targeted 54 Vbeta and 13 Jbeta TCR beta segments. In TCRdb, the immunoSEQ multiplex PCR reads were re-called with MiXCR into one record per CDR3 protein. The repertoire holds 100,000 to 150,000 distinct CDR3 sequences, around 96% seen once, with 0.065% to 0.1% in the top ten. The CDR3 spans 13 residues. CDR1 is GTSNPN and CDR2 is SVGIG in the germline V gene (reference sequence). V gave up 0 bases and J gave up 7 bases, with 10 bases separating them. Controls matched for sex and age were healthy donors. TEMRA cells were enriched by FACS, while CD8+ and CD4+ T cells were obtained through a negative isolation that was performed magnetically.

Input material: CD4+ T cells from PBMCs. The receptor comes from a human donor in good health. The chain links TRBV30 to TRBJ2-1; tentative D call: TRBD2 (5 bases). The CDR3 loop is CAWSVQEGNEQFF. The CDR3 DNA follows: TGTGCCTGGAGTGTACAAGAGGGAAATGAGCAGTTCTTC.